Presented here are 30 T cell receptor beta chains from one specimen sequenced in a study of memory CD4+ T cells and cytomegalovirus serostatus. Sequencing was performed with immunoSEQ multiplex PCR; in TCRdb, only in-frame clones are kept and a portion is missing. The top ten clones hold 1.5% to 2.5% of a sample with 45,000 to 65,000 clones, about 86% of them seen once. The sort gate was single viable CD3+CD4+CD8-CD45RO+ cells for memory CD4+ T cells. Sequencing input: memory CD4+ T cells from blood. The receptors were sampled from an adult in good health and CMV-seropositive.

The rearrangement uses TRBV18 and TRBJ1-1; D gene unclear. V was trimmed by 5 bases and J by 7 bases, leaving 11 bases between them. The CDR3 is made up of 12 amino acids. In germline, CDR1 is KGHSH, CDR2 LQKENI. CDR3 nucleotides: TGTGCCAGCTCAGGGCTGGGGAATGAAGCTTTCTTT. Translating gives CASSGLGNEAFF.

The chain recombines TRBV28 with TRBJ1-5, with D tentatively TRBD1 (5 bases). V gave up 2 bases and J gave up 4 bases, with 12 bases separating them. Germline CDR1 and CDR2: MDHEN and SYDVKM. This CDR3 has 15 residues. The CDR3, as DNA: TGTGCCAGCAGTTTAAGCGGGGCACGGAATCAGCCCCAGCATTTT. Translation: CASSLSGARNQPQHF.

This chain connects TRBV7-9 to TRBJ1-4; 7 nucleotides align to TRBD1. There are 16 residues in the CDR3. V shed 6 bases and J 0 bases; nucleotides not matched to a gene: 7. In germline, CDR1 is SEHNR, CDR2 FQNEAQ (reference sequence). The CDR3, as DNA: TGTGCCAGCAGTTCCAGACAGGGCTCAACTAATGAAAAACTGTTTTTT. Translating it yields CASSSRQGSTNEKLFF.

This chain links TRBV6-1 with TRBJ1-2, with 9 bases aligning to TRBD1. Looked up from germline, CDR1 is MNHNS and CDR2 is SASEGT. V was clipped by 8 bases and J by 4 bases; unmatched bases: 8. The CDR3 is 14 amino acids. In nucleotides, the CDR3 is TGTGCCAGCCTGGGCGACAGGGGGTCCTATGGCTACACCTTC. It specifies CASLGDRGSYGYTF.

This rearrangement joins TRBV30 to TRBJ2-7; TRBD2 matches at 12 bases. The length of the CDR3 is 17 residues. After removal of 2 bases from V and 5 bases from J, the junction contained 13 bases not matched to a gene. The V gene's germline CDR1 is GTSNPN and CDR2 SVGIG (reference sequence). The CDR3 DNA reads TGTGCCTGGAGTCCCTCTCGCGGACTAGCGGGAACAGACGAGCAGTACTTC. Its translation: CAWSPSRGLAGTDEQYF.

CDR3 region: CASSLASRTGGNNSPLHF. Here the CDR3 DNA reads TGTGCCAGCAGCTTAGCTAGTAGGACAGGGGGGAATAATTCACCCCTCCACTTT. The genes are TRBV7-8 and TRBJ1-6; 10 positions match TRBD1. Germline V gene data show CDR1 as SGHVS and CDR2 as FQNEAQ. The CDR3 loop spans 18 amino acids. Germline trimming cut 0 bases from V and 5 bases from J; bases unmatched to any gene: 7.

This clone was picked up one time. As DNA, the CDR3 is TGCGCCAGCAGTCACCCCCTCCTAGCGGGGGGCTACGAGCAGTACTTC. This sequence encodes CASSHPLLAGGYEQYF. This chain joins TRBV23-1 and TRBJ2-7, with TRBD2 matching 11 bases. TRBV23-1 is flagged as an ORF with uncertain function. The CDR3 has 16 amino acids. Trimming at V came to 3 bases and at J to 3 bases, leaving 7 bases not matched to a gene.

The rearrangement joins TRBV15 to TRBJ2-1, with 7 bases that match TRBD1. The germline V gene encodes CDR1 LNHNV and CDR2 YYDKDF (reference sequence). The CDR3 covers 18 residues. Trimming removed 1 base from V and 0 bases from J; junction bases left unmatched: 9. The DNA of the CDR3 is TGTGCCACCAGCAGAGGTCGACAGGGATGGGGCTCCTACAATGAGCAGTTCTTC. Its protein product is CATSRGRQGWGSYNEQFF.

The genes are TRBV19 and TRBJ1-2; unclear D gene. In germline, CDR1 is LNHDA, CDR2 SQIVND (reference sequence). The CDR3 length is 14 residues. V was clipped by 3 bases and J by 8 bases, with 16 bases between them. The CDR3 loop reads CASSIPSKGSGYTF. CDR3 nucleotide sequence: TGTGCCAGTAGTATTCCCTCTAAGGGAAGCGGCTACACCTTC.

The genes are TRBV5-4 and TRBJ2-2; 7 bases agree with TRBD1. The CDR3 length is 16 residues. Looked up from germline, CDR1 is SGHNT and CDR2 is YYREEE (reference sequence). V dropped 3 bases and J dropped 3; count of bases not matched to a gene: 8. This CDR3 is CASSSLDQGDTGELFF. In DNA form, the CDR3 reads TGTGCCAGCAGCTCCCTAGACCAGGGGGACACCGGGGAGCTGTTTTTT.

The chain joins TRBV11-2 to TRBJ1-2; the match to TRBD1 covers 10 bases. The V and J ends lost 0 bases and 6 bases, in that order; junction bases with no gene match: 4. Germline V gene lookup returns CDR1 SGHAT and CDR2 FQNNGV. The CDR3 extends over 15 amino acids. DNA for the CDR3: TGTGCCAGCAGCTTAGACGGGACAGGGGTCCATGGCTACACCTTC. Residues: CASSLDGTGVHGYTF.

The V and J genes are TRBV30 and TRBJ2-7; TRBD1 agrees at 7 bases. This CDR3 is built from 15 residues. With 0 bases clipped from V and 7 bases from J, the junction kept 12 bases outside the gene matches. Looked up from germline, CDR1 is GTSNPN and CDR2 is SVGIG (reference sequence). The CDR3 coding sequence is TGTGCCTGGAGTGTACGACCAGGGGGTAGGATTGAGCAGTACTTC. This codes for CAWSVRPGGRIEQYF.

V usage is TRBV6-1 and J usage is TRBJ1-5, with D unresolved. The V end lost 4 bases, the J end lost 4 bases, and 5 bases lay between the germline ends. This CDR3 contains 12 residues. Germline values: CDR1 MNHNS, CDR2 SASEGT. The CDR3 DNA reads TGTGCCAGCAGTGTGGGGAATCAGCCCCAGCATTTT. Translation gives CASSVGNQPQHF.

This clone was counted a single time. The V gene is TRBV6-5, the J gene TRBJ1-5; D unresolved. This CDR3 has 13 residues. The germline CDR1 and CDR2 sequences are MNHEY and SVGAGI. V was shortened by 4 bases and J by 0 bases, with 4 bases between the two germline ends. The CDR3 sequence: CASSLNSNQPQHF. CDR3 in DNA: TGTGCCAGCAGTTTAAATAGCAATCAGCCCCAGCATTTT.

V gene TRBV19 combines with J gene TRBJ2-2; no firm D call. Per germline, CDR1 LNHDA and CDR2 SQIVND (reference sequence). The CDR3 runs 16 residues. The V and J ends lost 3 bases and 3 bases respectively, with 14 bases between them. The CDR3 spells CASSIVQDGYTGELFF. DNA for the CDR3: TGTGCCAGTAGTATCGTGCAGGACGGGTACACCGGGGAGCTGTTTTTT.

This chain joins TRBV27 and TRBJ2-3, with 15 bases fitting TRBD2. V trimming: 4 bases; J trimming: 4 bases; junction bases outside the gene matches: 6. Germline V gene lookup returns CDR1 MNHEY and CDR2 SMNVEV (reference sequence). This CDR3 is built from 17 residues. Here the CDR3 DNA reads TGTGCCAGCAGTTACGGACTAGCGGGGGGGCCACCAGATACGCAGTATTTT. As protein: CASSYGLAGGPPDTQYF.

The rearrangement uses TRBV4-2 and TRBJ1-3; D may be TRBD1 (6 bases). V shed 0 bases and J shed 4 bases, with 13 bases lying between them. The length of the CDR3 is 16 residues. Looked up from germline, CDR1 is LGHNA and CDR2 is YNFKEQ. Written as DNA, the CDR3 is TGTGCCAGCAGCCAAGAAGTGGGGGCGTCGGGAAACACCATATATTTT. Translation: CASSQEVGASGNTIYF.

The rearrangement joins TRBV6-4 to TRBJ1-1; D perhaps matches TRBD1 (5 bases). Trimming pared 4 bases from V and 5 bases from J, leaving 8 bases between. Germline V CDR1 and CDR2: MRHNA, SNTAGT. This CDR3 is 12 amino acids long. The CDR3 region has the DNA TGTGCCAGCAGTGTAAAGGGGACTGAAGCTTTCTTT. This translates into CASSVKGTEAFF.

The V call is TRBV11-2, the J call TRBJ2-3; 7 nucleotides agree with TRBD1. CDR3 length: 15 residues. The germline V gene has CDR1 SGHAT and CDR2 FQNNGV. The V and J ends lost 8 bases and 1 base, in that order; junction bases with no gene match: 9. In nucleotides, the CDR3 is TGTGCCAGCGCGGAGACCGGGACAGGCACAGATACGCAGTATTTT. It is translated as CASAETGTGTDTQYF.

V gene TRBV7-9 combines with J gene TRBJ1-4; 7 positions agree with TRBD1. V dropped 1 base and J dropped 8; count of bases not matched to a gene: 7. CDR1 is SEHNR, CDR2 FQNEAQ, per germline (reference sequence). The CDR3 runs 15 residues. CDR3 DNA: TGTGCCAGCAGCTTAGAGAGGGGGCTAGACGAAAAACTGTTTTTT. Translating gives CASSLERGLDEKLFF.

The V call is TRBV10-3, the J call TRBJ2-7, with TRBD2 identical over 10 bases. V trimming: 2 bases; J trimming: 2 bases; junction bases outside the gene matches: 3. Per germline, CDR1 ENHRY and CDR2 SYGVKD. The CDR3 has 15 amino acids. DNA for the CDR3: TGTGCCATCAGTGAGGGGACTAGCGTGGCCTACGAGCAGTACTTC. It translates to CAISEGTSVAYEQYF.

The chain carries TRBV25-1 and TRBJ1-5; 7 bases map to TRBD1. Trimming at V came to 4 bases and at J to 2 bases, leaving 8 bases not matched to a gene. Germline V CDR1 and CDR2: MGHDK, SYGVNS. This CDR3 region has 16 residues. The CDR3 sequence is CASSGGDSSGNQPQHF. In DNA, the CDR3 is TGTGCCAGCAGTGGCGGGGACAGTTCTGGCAATCAGCCCCAGCATTTT.

The chain has TRBV6-6 and TRBJ1-2; weak D call: TRBD1 (5 bases). CDR1 and CDR2 from the germline V gene are MNHNY and SVGAGI (reference sequence). The CDR3 is 13 amino acids. The V end was cut by 9 bases, the J end by 2 bases, with 13 bases between. CDR3 amino acids: CASGMTENYGYTF. The DNA of the CDR3 is TGTGCCAGTGGAATGACAGAGAACTATGGCTACACCTTC.

This clone was seen more than once but under ten times. The chain is built from TRBV7-8 and TRBJ2-7; 7 bases fit TRBD1. The V gene end was trimmed by 5 bases and the J gene end by 0 bases; junction bases not matched to a gene: 4. The CDR3 length is 14 residues. CDR1 is SGHVS and CDR2 is FQNEAQ in the germline V gene. The CDR3 DNA reads as TGTGCCAGCAGCCCGTGGACAGGCTCCTACGAGCAGTACTTC. It specifies CASSPWTGSYEQYF.

This sequence joins TRBV19 and TRBJ2-7; D unresolved. Trimming stripped 1 base from V and 1 base from J, with 8 bases between. Germline CDR1 and CDR2: LNHDA and SQIVND (reference sequence). This CDR3 is built from 14 residues. CDR3 DNA sequence: TGTGCCAGTAGTATAGGTTGGCAGTCCTACGAGCAGTACTTC. It is translated as CASSIGWQSYEQYF.

The V call is TRBV6-6, the J call TRBJ1-2, with 9 bases aligning to TRBD1. Germline-derived CDR1 and CDR2 are MNHNY and SVGAGI (reference sequence). The CDR3 is 16 residues long. Trimming at V came to 2 bases and at J to 2 bases, leaving 6 bases not matched to a gene. The CDR3 reads CASSYAGTGRNYGYTF. CDR3 DNA sequence: TGTGCCAGCAGTTACGCCGGGACAGGGAGGAACTATGGCTACACCTTC.

As for this clone: One end of the junction fails to match germline, which may point to a read error. The rearrangement uses TRBV10-3 and TRBJ1-1; D may be TRBD1 (6 bases). The CDR3 totals 13 residues. CDR1 and CDR2 from the germline V gene are ENHRY and SYGVKD. DNA for the CDR3: TGTGCCATCAGCGAGTGGACAGCTAGTGAAGCTTTCTTT. Translation: CAISEWTASEAFF.

The J gene is TRBJ2-4, the V gene TRBV28; TRBD1 matches at 8 bases. Trimming at V came to 3 bases and at J to 2 bases, leaving 9 bases not matched to a gene. Germline V lookup: CDR1 MDHEN, CDR2 SYDVKM. This CDR3 contains 17 residues. As DNA, the CDR3 is TGTGCCAGCAGTTTTCCCGCGACAGGGGAGCCCAAAAACATTCAGTACTTC. This codes for CASSFPATGEPKNIQYF.

The chain employs TRBV6-6 and TRBJ1-5; tentative D call: TRBD1 (5 bases). Germline CDR1 is MNHNY and CDR2 is SVGAGI (reference sequence). The V and J ends lost 4 bases and 5 bases respectively, with 12 bases between them. This CDR3 spans 14 amino acids. For the CDR3, the DNA is TGTGCCAGCAGTTCAACAGGAAGGGATCAGCCCCAGCATTTT. This sequence encodes CASSSTGRDQPQHF.

In this sample, this clone turned up once. This chain joins TRBV4-3 and TRBJ2-3; 8 bases agree with TRBD2. The length of the CDR3 is 14 residues. The V and J ends lost 4 bases and 1 base, in that order; junction bases with no gene match: 1. CDR1 and CDR2 from the germline V gene are LGHNA and YSLEER. CDR3 region: CASSPAGGTDTQYF. The DNA for the CDR3 is TGCGCCAGCAGCCCAGCGGGGGGCACAGATACGCAGTATTTT.